This entry is about one T cell receptor beta chain. Antigen specificity is unknown. This CDR3 comprises 16 residues. The ends were cut back, 6 bases at V and 0 bases at J, with 15 bases in the middle. Germline values: CDR1 LNHDA, CDR2 SQIVND (reference sequence). This sample stems from a study of T cells in localized non-small cell lung cancer. General study findings and limits: Longer overall survival was associated with a higher density of T cells in the blood.

The protocol was immunoSEQ multiplex PCR, while the TCRdb copy is restricted to in-frame clones and leaves out a portion. The data hold roughly 32,000 clones, with 88% observed a single time. Sequenced material: peripheral blood mononuclear cells, taken before any cancer treatment. This chain joins TRBV19 and TRBJ1-3, with no clear D. The origin of this receptor is a woman aged 35-70 years with stage III lung adenocarcinoma. The CDR3 coding sequence is TGTGCCAGTAGCCCGGGGAGGCCAAGCTCTGGAAACACCATATATTTT. Protein: CASSPGRPSSGNTIYF.